These 30 T cell receptor beta chains were sequenced from one sample in a study of T cell responses to AZD1222 COVID-19 vaccine. This table comes from immunoSEQ multiplex PCR, and its TCRdb copy is limited to in-frame clones, with some not included. The sample records 85,000 to 100,000 clones, around 85% being singletons. The sequencing used peripheral blood, collected on day 0 of AZD1222 vaccination. These receptors originate from an adult in good health.

This clone has only one observation. This chain connects TRBV5-4 to TRBJ2-1; TRBD2 matches 11 bases. V shed 5 bases and J 7 bases; nucleotides not matched to a gene: 11. The CDR3 runs to 16 residues. Germline V gene sequence: CDR1 SGHNT, CDR2 YYREEE (reference sequence). The CDR3 bases are TGTGCCAGCAGTCCCTCGGGACTAGCGGACCGGAATGAGCAGTTCTTC. Amino acid sequence: CASSPSGLADRNEQFF. The full variable domain, completed using reference TRBV5-4 and TRBJ2-1, is ETGVTQSPTHLIKTRGQQVTLRCSSQSGHNTVSWYQQALGQGPQFIFQYYREEENGRGNFPPRFSGLQFPNYSSELNVNALELDDSALYLCASSPSGLADRNEQFFGPGTRLTVL.

J is TRBJ1-5 and V is TRBV5-5; 7 nucleotides match TRBD1. This CDR3 spans 17 amino acids. The J segment lost 1 base and the V segment lost 3 bases, leaving 10 bases of the junction unmatched. Germline-derived CDR1 and CDR2 are SGHKS and YYEKEE (reference sequence). The CDR3 reads CASSSGQGETSNQPQHF. CDR3 nucleotides: TGTGCCAGCAGCTCAGGGCAGGGGGAGACGAGCAATCAGCCCCAGCATTTT.

The CDR3 DNA follows: TGTGCCAGCAGCGTAGATCCAGGGAACAACGAGCAGTACTTC. Translated, it gives CASSVDPGNNEQYF. The rearrangement joins TRBV9 to TRBJ2-7; maybe TRBD1 (5 bases). V was shortened by 0 bases and J by 5 bases, with 12 bases between the two germline ends. Germline V gene lookup returns CDR1 SGDLS and CDR2 YYNGEE. CDR3 length: 14 residues.

This chain connects TRBV2 to TRBJ1-1; TRBD1 might be the D (5 bases). The CDR3 covers 15 residues. Trimming took 7 bases from V and 1 from J, leaving 16 bases between them. Germline lookup yields CDR1 SNHLY and CDR2 FYNNEI. Here the CDR3 reads CASTTGRGPNTEAFF. CDR3 nucleotides: TGTGCCAGCACTACTGGGAGGGGACCGAACACTGAAGCTTTCTTT.

The gene calls are TRBV24-1 and TRBJ2-7, with 11 bases aligning to TRBD2. Germline CDR1 reads KGHDR; CDR2 reads SFDVKD. The CDR3 contains 17 residues. Trimming took 3 bases from V and 2 from J; bases not matched to a gene: 8. This chain's CDR3 is CATSDPTSGSSPYEQYF. In DNA, the CDR3 is TGTGCCACCAGTGATCCAACTAGCGGGAGTTCCCCCTACGAGCAGTACTTC.

The chain uses TRBV7-3 and TRBJ2-1; D is unclear. The V and J ends lost 4 bases and 4 bases respectively, with 23 bases between them. The CDR3 has 18 residues. Germline values: CDR1 SGHTA, CDR2 FQGTGA. Here the CDR3 DNA reads TGTGCCAGCAGCTCCCTACCCCCCGGAGCGTTGGTATACAATGAGCAGTTCTTC. Translated: CASSSLPPGALVYNEQFF.

Of note for this clone: Other nucleotide sequences from this sample produce the same CDR3. CDR3 in amino acids: CASSRLEVATDTQYF. As DNA, the CDR3 is TGTGCCAGCAGTCGACTAGAAGTAGCCACAGATACGCAGTATTTT. The chain combines TRBV6-5 with TRBJ2-3; tentatively, D is TRBD2 (6 bases). The germline CDR1 and CDR2 sequences are MNHEY and SVGAGI. The V gene lost 5 bases and the J gene lost 2 bases, with 14 bases spanning the gap. The CDR3 runs 15 residues.

The chain is built from TRBV18 and TRBJ2-5; 7 bases are shared with TRBD2. Germline CDR1 is KGHSH and CDR2 is LQKENI. V was clipped by 4 bases and J by 2 bases; unmatched bases: 4. The CDR3 contains 14 residues. DNA for the CDR3: TGTGCCAGCTCACGAACTAGCGAACAAGAGACCCAGTACTTC. Residues: CASSRTSEQETQYF. Complete variable domain (other parts from reference TRBV18 and TRBJ2-5): NAGVMQNPRHLVRRRGQEARLRCSPMKGHSHVYWYRQLPEEGLKFMVYLQKENIIDESGMPKERFSAEFPKEGPSILRIQQVVRGDSAAYFCASSRTSEQETQYFGPGTRLLVL.

This clone was recorded a few times. Written as DNA, the CDR3 is TGTGCCAGCAGCTTGGGGGCCCAAGGGCAGTATTTT. It codes for CASSLGAQGQYF. The chain employs TRBV5-5 and TRBJ2-3, with unresolved D. The V gene lost 0 bases and the J gene lost 11 bases, with 10 bases spanning the gap. The CDR3 spans 12 residues. CDR1 and CDR2 (germline): SGHKS, YYEKEE (reference sequence).

This chain uses TRBV27 with TRBJ2-3; 11 bases agree with TRBD2. In germline, CDR1 is MNHEY, CDR2 SMNVEV (reference sequence). V dropped 2 bases and J dropped 5; count of bases not matched to a gene: 6. This CDR3 is built from 16 residues. The CDR3 coding sequence is TGTGCCAGCAGTTTAGCCCTAGCGGGAGGTGGAGATACGCAGTATTTT. Its protein product is CASSLALAGGGDTQYF.

This clone appeared once. The chain has TRBV29-1 and TRBJ2-7; D may be TRBD1 (5 bases). This CDR3 comprises 11 residues. Trimming removed 5 bases at V and 6 bases at J, with 11 bases between. In germline, CDR1 is SQVTM, CDR2 ANQGSEA. CDR3 DNA: TGCAGCGTTCTGGACAAGGGCGAGCAGTACTTC. Encoded protein: CSVLDKGEQYF.

Only one count was recorded for this clone. This chain connects TRBV7-8 to TRBJ1-1; D is undetermined. CDR1 and CDR2 (germline): SGHVS, FQNEAQ. V lost 1 base and J 1 base, leaving 7 bases between the germline ends. The length of the CDR3 is 14 residues. The CDR3, as DNA: TGTGCCAGCAGCTTAGTTTCAAAGAACACTGAAGCTTTCTTT. It is translated as CASSLVSKNTEAFF.

The genes are TRBV27 and TRBJ2-7, with a tentative D call TRBD2 (6 bases). The CDR3 extends over 16 amino acids. Germline V gene sequence: CDR1 MNHEY, CDR2 SMNVEV (reference sequence). V lost 6 bases to trimming and J lost 0 bases, with 18 bases between them. CDR3 amino acids: CASREWGTGSSYEQYF. CDR3 sequence (DNA): TGTGCCAGCAGGGAGTGGGGGACTGGTAGCTCCTACGAGCAGTACTTC.

This clone occurred a few times. This rearrangement joins TRBV12-3 or TRBV12-4 to TRBJ2-7; 8 positions agree with TRBD1. The junction had 5 bases not matched to a gene; V was cut back by 8 bases and J by 2 bases. CDR3 size: 13 residues. This CDR3 reads CASGGQVTYEQYF. The CDR3 DNA sequence: TGTGCCAGCGGGGGACAGGTTACCTACGAGCAGTACTTC.

This clone was observed a single time. The gene calls are TRBV11-1 and TRBJ1-1; tentative D call: TRBD1 (5 bases). The CDR3 has 14 residues. The ends were cut back, 3 bases at V and 5 bases at J, with 13 bases in the middle. Germline assignment: CDR1 SGHAT and CDR2 FQDESV (reference sequence). The CDR3 loop is CASSFGARGTEAFF. Here the CDR3 DNA reads TGTGCCAGCAGCTTCGGGGCGAGAGGTACTGAAGCTTTCTTT.

The chain uses TRBV24-1 and TRBJ2-7; D remains unclear. CDR1 and CDR2 from the germline V gene are KGHDR and SFDVKD. Trimming cost V 4 bases and J 7 bases, with 19 bases left between them. This CDR3 is 15 amino acids long. CDR3 bases: TGTGCCACCAGTGACCCCGATCAGTCGCTGGGGGAGCAGTACTTC. This sequence encodes CATSDPDQSLGEQYF.

This chain links TRBV18 with TRBJ1-5; no firm D call. V was trimmed by 3 bases and J by 6 bases, leaving 12 bases between them. Germline CDR1 is KGHSH and CDR2 is LQKENI. CDR3 length equals 14 residues. The CDR3 nucleotides are TGTGCCAGCTCACCCGATAATCAGGCTCAGCCCCAGCATTTT. As protein: CASSPDNQAQPQHF.

This chain links TRBV24-1 with TRBJ2-2; TRBD1 matches 10 bases. CDR1 is KGHDR, CDR2 SFDVKD, per germline. The CDR3 totals 15 residues. Trimming removed 9 bases from V and 4 bases from J; junction bases left unmatched: 7. CDR3 nucleotide sequence: TGTGCCACCGGCGACAGGGGGCGCATCACCGGGGAGCTGTTTTTT. Residues: CATGDRGRITGELFF.

The chain employs TRBV5-5 and TRBJ1-1; D ambiguous. CDR3 length equals 13 residues. V was pared by 0 bases and J by 6 bases, with 9 bases between. Looked up from germline, CDR1 is SGHKS and CDR2 is YYEKEE (reference sequence). DNA for the CDR3: TGTGCCAGCAGCTTGGAACGAATCTCTGAAGCTTTCTTT. This translates into CASSLERISEAFF.

The table lists this clone with a count of one. V is TRBV5-1 and J is TRBJ2-2; D is perhaps TRBD1 (6 bases). The V gene lost 1 base and the J gene lost 6 bases, with 13 bases spanning the gap. The CDR3 runs 15 residues. Germline-derived CDR1 and CDR2 are SGHRS and YFSETQ. The CDR3 region has the DNA TGCGCCAGCAGCTTGAGGGCAGGGGCGGCCGGGGAGCTGTTTTTT. It encodes CASSLRAGAAGELFF.

The chain recombines TRBV10-3 with TRBJ2-3, with TRBD2 identical over 12 bases. CDR1 is ENHRY, CDR2 SYGVKD, per germline. The ends lost 3 bases at V and 0 bases at J; junction bases unmatched: 4. This CDR3 is 17 amino acids long. DNA for the CDR3: TGTGCCATCAGTGATCTAGCGGGGGGGACTAGCACAGATACGCAGTATTTT. It codes for CAISDLAGGTSTDTQYF.

This clone was counted a single time. The chain employs TRBV19 and TRBJ1-5; tentatively, D is TRBD1 (5 bases). The CDR3 sequence is 15 residues long. Germline CDR1 LNHDA, CDR2 SQIVND (reference sequence). The ends were cut back, 5 bases at V and 0 bases at J, with 11 bases in the middle. CDR3 bases: TGTGCCAGTAGTGCCTCAGGGTTTAGCAATCAGCCCCAGCATTTT. Translated: CASSASGFSNQPQHF.

V usage is TRBV21-1 and J usage is TRBJ2-3; the DNA was not compared with TRBD1, the D call given in the table. TRBV21-1 is a pseudogene segment. This CDR3 spans 14 amino acids. CDR3 in DNA: TGTGCCAGCATTACAGGGTTTCGCACAGATACGCAGTATTTT. The encoded protein is CASITGFRTDTQYF.

The chain links TRBV7-9 to TRBJ2-1, with 11 bases lining up with TRBD2. This CDR3 is built from 17 residues. Unmatched junction bases numbered 4, after V lost 0 bases and J lost 3 bases. From germline, CDR1 is SEHNR and CDR2 FQNEAQ (reference sequence). CDR3 protein: CASSLASGGANYNEQFF. In nucleotides, the CDR3 is TGTGCCAGCAGCTTAGCTAGCGGGGGGGCTAACTACAATGAGCAGTTCTTC.

This sequence joins TRBV7-6 and TRBJ1-4; TRBD1 agrees at 9 bases. The CDR3 is 17 residues long. CDR1 is SGHVS and CDR2 is FNYEAQ in the germline V gene. The junction had 14 bases not matched to a gene; V was cut back by 5 bases and J by 7 bases. CDR3 in amino acids: CASSLTTGQGLGEKLFF. DNA of the CDR3: TGTGCCAGCAGCCTAACCACGGGACAGGGTTTAGGTGAAAAACTGTTTTTT.

This chain connects TRBV18 to TRBJ2-2; perhaps TRBD2 as D (5 bases). The V end lost 5 bases, the J end lost 0 bases, and 10 bases lay between the germline ends. The CDR3 runs to 15 residues. CDR1 is KGHSH, CDR2 LQKENI, per germline. The CDR3 reads CASSNGRSNTGELFF. DNA of the CDR3: TGTGCCAGCTCAAATGGGAGATCGAACACCGGGGAGCTGTTTTTT.

The gene calls are TRBV5-5 and TRBJ2-3; 12 bases align to TRBD2. V was pared by 4 bases and J by 0 bases, with 9 bases of the junction left unmatched. The CDR3 is 18 residues long. Germline-derived CDR1 and CDR2 are SGHKS and YYEKEE (reference sequence). CDR3 nucleotide sequence: TGTGCCAGCAGCAAGCTAGCGGGGGGGCTGACTAGCACAGATACGCAGTATTTT. Amino acids: CASSKLAGGLTSTDTQYF.

The chain recombines TRBV25-1 with TRBJ2-2; no definite D call. Trimming removed 5 bases at V and 5 bases at J, with 12 bases between. The CDR3 sequence is 14 residues long. Germline-derived CDR1 and CDR2 are MGHDK and SYGVNS. The CDR3 is CASSTNLETGELFF. CDR3 sequence (DNA): TGTGCCAGCAGTACTAACCTCGAAACCGGGGAGCTGTTTTTT.

The chain carries TRBV19 and TRBJ1-5, with D possibly matching TRBD1 (6 bases). From germline, CDR1 is LNHDA and CDR2 SQIVND (reference sequence). V was shortened by 5 bases and J by 7 bases, with 15 bases between the two germline ends. CDR3 size: 14 residues. The CDR3 DNA is TGTGCCAGTAGTCCAAACAGGGCACAACAGCCCCAGCATTTT. Translated, it gives CASSPNRAQQPQHF.

The chain carries TRBV6-2 or TRBV6-3 and TRBJ1-2; the D is unclear. Germline CDR1 and CDR2: MNHEY and SVGEGT. This CDR3 has 15 residues. V was shortened by 6 bases and J by 2 bases, with 16 bases between the two germline ends. The CDR3 here is CASSLAGRPNYGYTF. CDR3 DNA: TGTGCCAGCAGCCTAGCAGGACGGCCGAACTATGGCTACACCTTC.